Sequencing of this T cell receptor (beta chain) was carried out in a study of OX40 agonist ivuxolimab in advanced cancers. Some clones are missing from TCRdb's copy, which holds only in-frame ones; the method was immunoSEQ multiplex PCR. This table holds 55,000 to 75,000 clones, approximately 80% found once. As regards this clone: The sample contains more than one DNA sequence encoding this CDR3.

There are 13 residues in the CDR3. Germline CDR1 and CDR2: SGHTA and FQGNSA. Trimming stripped 1 base from V and 7 bases from J, with 8 bases between. The clonotype was recovered from an adult with an advanced solid tumor such as melanoma, head and neck, liver or kidney cancer. The sequenced sample was CD4+ or CD8+ T cells sorted from blood, obtained in a trial of the OX40 agonist ivuxolimab. V gene TRBV7-2 combines with J gene TRBJ1-5; D uncertain. CDR3 sequence (DNA): TGTGCCAGCAGCTTAGGTGGGCAGCAGCCCCAGCATTTT. This codes for CASSLGGQQPQHF.